This T cell receptor (beta chain) was sequenced in a study of T-cell memory formation after mild COVID-19 (dated by TCRdb to 2020 to 2023). At the level of the whole study: TCR sequence clusters from the two donors were largely donor specific. The cohort comprised two young, previously healthy adult volunteers, one female and one male. Longitudinal TCRalpha and TCRbeta repertoire sequencing tracked T-cell clones expanding and contracting after mild COVID-19 in two donors. Overall study results and their limits: Balanced CD4/CD8 phenotypes were observed for clones contracting from day 15 to 85, whereas a bias towards CD4+ was observed for a second wave of clones expanding from day 15 to 37. Contracting CD4+ clones turned up mainly in the CM and EM memory subsets, whereas EMRA was where CD8+ clones were enriched. The study included only a couple of mild cases, and larger cohorts that include severe cases with pre-infection samples were judged to be necessary. Some responding clones were detected in pre-infection memory, suggesting pre-existing cross-reactive memory T cells joined the SARS-CoV-2 response. The second-wave clones that peaked on day 37 were not confirmed to be SARS-CoV-2 specific.

Ficoll-Paque density gradient centrifugation was used to isolate PBMCs. A few counts support this clonotype. Its specific antigen is unknown. No much larger clone is present one base from it, and per-base qualities are unavailable. Sequencing was performed on an Illumina NovaSeq 6000. Using 5'RACE with constant-segment primers, TCRalpha and TCRbeta cDNA libraries were constructed, with sample barcodes and unique molecular identifiers added in the process. Trizol reagent was used to extract RNA from every sample. Library amplification was performed in two PCR steps, and a second sample barcode and Illumina TruSeq adapters were introduced in the second step. Sequencing of the libraries was done on an Illumina NovaSeq, producing 2 x 150 bp paired-end reads. The authors' pipeline ran thus. The reads were demultiplexed and collapsed into UMI-guided consensus sequences using migec v1.2.7. Using mixcr v2.1.11, the UMI consensuses were aligned to TRA and TRB V and J templates and assembled into clonotypes. Expanded or contracted clonotypes were those called significant by both edgeR and NoisET, with noise models trained on biological replicates. edgeR calls used a false discovery rate-adjusted p below 0.01 and a log2 fold-change threshold of 1. As an exploratory analysis of dynamics, PCA with hierarchical clustering was applied to max-normalized trajectories of the 1000 most abundant clonotypes. The CD4 or CD8 phenotype of responding clones was assigned using the separately sequenced CD4+ and CD8+ repertoires. TCRdb reworked the public reads: Q25 trimming with fastp, MiXCR clone assembly, productive beta chains retained. Rows with a matching CDR3 protein are joined into one entry that keeps the most common DNA and genes. What appears here as the V and J calls and clone size reflects TCRdb's work, not the paper's. The sample has more than 250,000 distinct CDR3 sequences on record, 16% of them singletons. Roughly 21% of the sample goes to the ten largest clones.

From cysteine to phenylalanine, the CDR3 is 16 amino acids long. The read is trimmed to its CDR3 DNA, 48 bases read in frame from base 1. CDR1 and CDR2, looked up from the germline V gene, are SQVTM and ANQGSEA. V is trimmed back by 0 bases and J by 5 bases, and the junction contains 11 bases that no gene match accounts for. Sequenced input: PBMCs or a T cell subset sorted from them (not recorded which). The rearrangement joined TRBV29-1 to TRBJ2-5, with TRBD1 matching 8 junction bases. The TCR originated in a man between 18 and 29 years old who had mild COVID-19 (a few samples of this study predate the infection). The sample titles of this study are shuffled in the database, so cell type and time point are left out; the donor was told from shared clones. CDR3 protein: CSVEDPPGGEEETQYF. Here is the DNA: TGCAGCGTTGAAGACCCCCCAGGGGGCGAGGAGGAGACCCAGTACTTC.